This T cell receptor (beta chain) was obtained from a study of identifying expanded T cells in peripheral blood. Healthy donors had no documented immune events, such as infections, while sampled. Study-wide results and limits: Clone count variance between roughly 2-week samples rose with total template count. Approximately 1.1 clones differed between technical replicates, versus roughly 17 and 20 over time.

This table comes from immunoSEQ multiplex PCR, and its TCRdb copy is limited to in-frame clones, with some not included. The sample has about 100,000 clones, about 87% seen once; the top ten hold more than 5.5%. The germline V and J ends were trimmed by 3 bases and 8 bases, with 10 bases remaining between them. The CDR3 has 12 residues. Germline-derived CDR1 and CDR2 are MNHNS and SASEGT. Comments on this clone: The antigen is not known.

The sequenced sample consisted of blood. This clonotype was sampled from a person aged 18 to 70 in good health. This chain uses TRBV6-1 with TRBJ1-2; no reliable D call. This CDR3 reads CASSDWNDGYTF. The DNA for the CDR3 is TGTGCCAGCAGTGATTGGAATGACGGCTACACCTTC.